This T cell receptor beta chain was identified in a study of T cell repertoires in cytomegalovirus infection. Study-level background: Indications came from public TCR beta signatures; they pointed to CMV infection and to a matching HLA type. Findings and caveats of the study: People with CMV and the relevant HLA were identified by cumulative public TCR beta family frequency. HLA-C-restricted, CMV-specific TCR beta clonotypes were dominant ex vivo.

TCRdb independently ran MiXCR on the reads; one entry per CDR3 protein. The table records nearly 650,000 distinct CDR3 sequences, approximately 25% of them present only once. As for this clonotype: The antigen remains unidentified.

The sequence came from a human donor in good health (CMV status not recorded). Some clones in this sample may be carry-over from other donors' samples. Sequenced sample: CD8+ T cells from PBMCs.

CDR3: CASSGQGTGAYSPLHF. CDR3 nucleotides: TGTGCCAGCAGCGGACAGGGGACTGGAGCGTATTCACCCCTCCACTTT. V usage is TRBV11-1 and J usage is TRBJ1-6; 9 bases agree with TRBD1. This CDR3 has 16 residues. The germline gives CDR1 SGHAT, CDR2 FQDESV (reference sequence). Trimming at V came to 5 bases and at J to 8 bases, leaving 10 bases not matched to a gene.